The source of this T cell receptor beta chain is a study of regulatory T cells in long-lasting Graves disease. In its sample, this clonotype was seen many times. Its antigen is currently unknown. The junction had 6 bases not matched to a gene; V was cut back by 4 bases and J by 6 bases. This CDR3 contains 13 residues. The V gene's germline CDR1 is SQVTM and CDR2 ANQGSEA. Researchers made TCR beta libraries by using iRepertoire HTBI primers and running Arm-PCR on CDR3 regions. Original analysis: Roughly 65 TRBV and approximately 13 TRBJ segments were identified across samples. Each CDR3 protein gets one entry after TCRdb re-called the multiplex PCR reads with MiXCR. The authors' filters were not applied to this entry. The table includes 370,000 or so distinct CDR3 sequences, under 20% detected once. The time point was: newly diagnosed GD, antithyroid drugs for less than 3 months. PBMC-extracted RNA yielded the TCR library.

General study findings and limits: There were preferences for TRBV28, TRBJ1-2 and TRBJ2-5 in persistent disease.

This sample was shared with a second study, whose subject was T cells in Graves' hyperthyroidism and ophthalmopathy. That paper notes: The blood repertoire included most of the expanded thyroid clonotypes above 0.001.

The receptor's source is a woman younger than 35 with Graves disease. V and J are TRBV29-1 and TRBJ2-7; TRBD1 matches 10 bases. The material sequenced was peripheral blood mononuclear cells (PBMCs), taken at new diagnosis, from a patient treated with antithyroid drugs. The DNA for the CDR3 is TGCAGCGTTGGGGGGACAGGGGTCGCCGAGCAGTACTTC. Its translation is CSVGGTGVAEQYF.